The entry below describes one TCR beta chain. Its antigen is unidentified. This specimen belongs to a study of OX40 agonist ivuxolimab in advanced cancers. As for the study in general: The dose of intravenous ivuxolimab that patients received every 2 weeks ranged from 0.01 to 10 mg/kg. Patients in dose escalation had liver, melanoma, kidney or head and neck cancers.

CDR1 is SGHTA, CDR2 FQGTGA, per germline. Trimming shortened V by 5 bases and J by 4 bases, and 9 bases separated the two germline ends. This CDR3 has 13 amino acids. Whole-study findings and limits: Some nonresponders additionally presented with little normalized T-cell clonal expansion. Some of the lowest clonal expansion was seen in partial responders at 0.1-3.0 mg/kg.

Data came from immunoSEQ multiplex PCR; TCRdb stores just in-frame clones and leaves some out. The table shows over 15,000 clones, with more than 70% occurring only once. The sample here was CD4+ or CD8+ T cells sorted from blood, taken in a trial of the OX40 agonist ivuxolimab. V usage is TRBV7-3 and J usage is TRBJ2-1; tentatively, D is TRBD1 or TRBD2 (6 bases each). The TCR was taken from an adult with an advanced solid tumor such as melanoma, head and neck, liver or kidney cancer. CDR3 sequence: CASSGGPYNEQFF. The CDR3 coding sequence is TGTGCCAGCAGCGGGGGGCCTTACAATGAGCAGTTCTTC. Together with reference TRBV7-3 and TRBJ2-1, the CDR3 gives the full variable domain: GAGVSQTPSNKVTEKGKYVELRCDPISGHTALYWYRQSLGQGPEFLIYFQGTGAADDSGLPNDRFFAVRPEGSVSTLKIQRTERGDSAVYLCASSGGPYNEQFFGPGTRLTVL.